This record concerns one T cell receptor (beta chain) sequence. No antigen is known for it. CDR3 size: 16 residues. Germline CDR1 and CDR2: KGHSH and LQKENI. The germline V and J ends were trimmed by 1 base and 5 bases, with 14 bases remaining between them. The data stem from a study of lymphopenia after photon versus proton radiotherapy. Study findings and constraints: Better survival with proton therapy was suggested as possible, not demonstrated. Relative stability marked proton patients; photon patients lost diversity and naive cells. Oligoclonal CD8+ Temra expansion after nadir drove photon patients' diversity drop.

Sequenced by immunoSEQ multiplex PCR; TCRdb stores in-frame clones only, minus some. The profile covers about 50,000 clones, with 92% appearing a single time and roughly 18% taken by the ten largest. The receptor comes from a woman in her forties with cholangiocarcinoma. V usage is TRBV18 and J usage is TRBJ1-4; D may be TRBD1 (6 bases). This specimen consisted of peripheral blood, obtained from a patient treated with photon-based radiotherapy. The CDR3 region is CASSPRTALKNEKLFF. DNA for the CDR3: TGTGCCAGCTCACCACGGACAGCCCTTAAAAATGAAAAACTGTTTTTT.